This T cell receptor beta chain is from a study of beta chain features in type 1 diabetes. Study in general: In age, gender and cell yields, patients were similar to healthy donors.

For this clone: The target antigen is unknown.

This CDR3 contains 13 residues. V lost 3 bases, J lost 3 bases, and 9 bases lay in between. CDR1 LNHDA and CDR2 SQIVND come from the germline V gene (reference sequence). The entirety of the isolated RNA underwent reverse transcription, so expressed TCRB transcripts were sequenced. The repertoire was sequenced with immunoSEQ multiplex PCR; TCRdb's copy has only in-frame clones and lacks some. The sample contains more than 12,000 clones, around three fifths of which appear only once. It was one heparinised blood draw, averaging about 110 mL, that each donor gave. Purity above 95% was achieved in all sorted populations. Study results and limitations: Lower insertion and higher deletion counts appeared at VDJ junctions in type 1 diabetes patients. Type 1 diabetes patients had TCRB CDR3s that were shorter (moderately but significantly so) in all four CD4+ subsets.

Sequencing was done on a sample of stem cell memory CD4+ T cells from blood. This TCR was sampled from a woman younger than 30 with type 1 diabetes. V is TRBV19 and J is TRBJ2-7; D might be TRBD1 (5 bases). In nucleotides, the CDR3 is TGTGCCAGTAGTATTGTCCAGGGCTACGAGCAGTACTTC. It is translated as CASSIVQGYEQYF.